Listed below are T cell receptor beta chains from one sample, sequenced in a study of blood T cell repertoires in COVID-19. Only in-frame clones appear in the TCRdb table, and some are missing; sequencing was by immunoSEQ multiplex PCR. The data hold around 30,000 clones, with around 90% observed a single time. Sequencing was performed on peripheral blood. The receptors derive from a man in his 70s with active COVID-19. The CDR3 runs from the conserved cysteine through the conserved F or W. The order of the fields is V gene, J gene, D gene, clone size, CDR3 protein, CDR3 DNA. A D gene is named only where the DNA matches it firmly. The size entry is marked missing in some rows and otherwise reads once, few, many or a size class.

V gene: TRBV5-1
J gene: TRBJ2-1
D gene: TRBD1
clone size: NA
CDR3 protein: CASSTRTGGNNEQFF
CDR3 DNA: TGCGCCAGCAGCACTCGGACAGGGGGCAACAATGAGCAGTTCTTC

V gene: TRBV27
J gene: TRBJ1-2
D gene: TRBD1
clone size: NA
CDR3 protein: CASRRGQGYGYTF
CDR3 DNA: TGTGCCAGCAGACGGGGACAGGGTTATGGCTACACCTTC

V gene: TRBV10-1
J gene: TRBJ2-1
D gene: TRBD2
clone size: NA
CDR3 protein: CASPDGRNEQFF
CDR3 DNA: TGCGCCAGCCCCGACGGGAGGAATGAGCAGTTCTTC

V gene: TRBV6-1
J gene: TRBJ1-4
D gene: TRBD1
clone size: NA
CDR3 protein: CASSGWGQSTNEKLFF
CDR3 DNA: TGTGCCAGCAGTGGATGGGGACAGTCCACTAATGAAAAACTGTTTTTT

V gene: TRBV6-2/TRBV6-3
J gene: TRBJ2-6
D gene: TRBD2
clone size: NA
CDR3 protein: CASSKATSGRPSGANVLTF
CDR3 DNA: TGTGCCAGCAGTAAAGCGACTAGCGGGAGGCCCTCTGGGGCCAACGTCCTGACTTTC

V gene: TRBV3-1/TRBV3-2
J gene: TRBJ2-1
D gene: TRBD1
clone size: NA
CDR3 protein: CASSPGTGLANEQFF
CDR3 DNA: TGTGCCAGCAGCCCCGGGACAGGGTTGGCGAATGAGCAGTTCTTC

V gene: TRBV28
J gene: TRBJ1-1
D gene: NA
clone size: NA
CDR3 protein: CAIRDNLEAFF
CDR3 DNA: TGTGCCATCCGGGACAACCTTGAAGCTTTCTTT

V gene: TRBV24-1
J gene: TRBJ2-3
D gene: NA
clone size: NA
CDR3 protein: CATSDRRGSDTQYF
CDR3 DNA: TGTGCCACCAGTGACAGACGGGGTTCAGATACGCAGTATTTT

V gene: TRBV5-1
J gene: TRBJ1-1
D gene: TRBD1
clone size: NA
CDR3 protein: CASSLRQGVNSEAFF
CDR3 DNA: TGCGCCAGCAGCTTGCGACAGGGAGTAAACTCTGAAGCTTTCTTT

V gene: TRBV18
J gene: TRBJ2-2
D gene: TRBD2
clone size: NA
CDR3 protein: CASSPASGSAGELFF
CDR3 DNA: TGTGCCAGCTCACCGGCTAGCGGGAGTGCCGGGGAGCTGTTTTTT

V gene: TRBV4-1
J gene: TRBJ2-1
D gene: NA
clone size: NA
CDR3 protein: CASSQDPSSRFNEQFF
CDR3 DNA: TGCGCCAGCAGCCAAGATCCTTCCTCTAGGTTCAATGAGCAGTTCTTC

V gene: TRBV4-3
J gene: TRBJ1-4
D gene: TRBD1
clone size: NA
CDR3 protein: CASSHVDRGSEKLFF
CDR3 DNA: TGCGCCAGCAGCCATGTGGACAGGGGATCCGAAAAACTGTTTTTT

V gene: TRBV5-8
J gene: TRBJ2-7
D gene: TRBD1
clone size: NA
CDR3 protein: CASTDRVSHEQYF
CDR3 DNA: TGTGCCAGCACCGACAGGGTGTCTCACGAGCAGTACTTC

V gene: TRBV6-5
J gene: TRBJ1-5
D gene: NA
clone size: NA
CDR3 protein: CASSMTDNQPQHF
CDR3 DNA: TGTGCCAGCAGTATGACAGACAATCAGCCCCAGCATTTT

V gene: TRBV18
J gene: TRBJ2-1
D gene: TRBD2
clone size: NA
CDR3 protein: CASSPGLRPDEQFF
CDR3 DNA: TGTGCCAGCTCACCGGGACTAAGGCCCGATGAGCAGTTCTTC

V gene: TRBV7-8
J gene: TRBJ2-2
D gene: NA
clone size: few
CDR3 protein: CASRWGANTGELFF
CDR3 DNA: TGTGCCTCTCGATGGGGAGCGAACACCGGGGAGCTGTTTTTT

V gene: TRBV5-6
J gene: TRBJ2-7
D gene: NA
clone size: NA
CDR3 protein: CASSLVSYEQYF
CDR3 DNA: TGTGCCAGCAGCTTAGTCAGCTACGAGCAGTACTTC

V gene: TRBV5-4
J gene: TRBJ2-6
D gene: NA
clone size: NA
CDR3 protein: CASSPAGAGANVLTF
CDR3 DNA: TGTGCCAGCAGCCCGGCCGGGGCTGGGGCCAACGTCCTGACTTTC

V gene: TRBV9
J gene: TRBJ2-2
D gene: NA
clone size: NA
CDR3 protein: CASSVVQGSTGELFF
CDR3 DNA: TGTGCCAGCAGCGTAGTGCAGGGATCCACCGGGGAGCTGTTTTTT

V gene: TRBV19
J gene: TRBJ1-6
D gene: NA
clone size: NA
CDR3 protein: CASRESRQASSYNSPLHF
CDR3 DNA: TGTGCCAGTCGTGAATCTAGACAGGCGAGCTCCTATAATTCACCCCTCCACTTT

V gene: TRBV6-1
J gene: TRBJ1-1
D gene: TRBD1
clone size: NA
CDR3 protein: CASSARGTGVHRPEAFF
CDR3 DNA: TGTGCCAGCAGTGCTAGAGGGACAGGGGTACATCGGCCTGAAGCTTTCTTT

V gene: TRBV5-1
J gene: TRBJ2-1
D gene: TRBD2
clone size: NA
CDR3 protein: CASSLLAGRAGNEQFF
CDR3 DNA: TGCGCCAGCAGCTTGCTAGCCGGGAGGGCCGGGAATGAGCAGTTCTTC

V gene: TRBV10-3
J gene: TRBJ2-5
D gene: TRBD1
clone size: NA
CDR3 protein: CAISRGQGERETQYF
CDR3 DNA: TGTGCCATCAGCCGAGGACAGGGGGAGAGGGAGACCCAGTACTTC

V gene: TRBV5-6
J gene: TRBJ1-2
D gene: NA
clone size: NA
CDR3 protein: CASSTGLYGYTF
CDR3 DNA: TGTGCCAGCAGCACGGGACTCTATGGCTACACCTTC

V gene: TRBV28
J gene: TRBJ2-1
D gene: TRBD2
clone size: once
CDR3 protein: CASSLGTSGYNEQFF
CDR3 DNA: TGTGCCAGCAGTCTAGGGACTAGCGGCTACAATGAGCAGTTCTTC

V gene: TRBV5-1
J gene: TRBJ1-1
D gene: NA
clone size: NA
CDR3 protein: CASSLLPDTEAFF
CDR3 DNA: TGCGCCAGCAGCCTCTTGCCAGACACTGAAGCTTTCTTT

V gene: TRBV19
J gene: TRBJ1-3
D gene: TRBD1
clone size: NA
CDR3 protein: CASSQGAAGNTIYF
CDR3 DNA: TGTGCCAGTAGTCAGGGGGCAGCCGGAAACACCATATATTTT

V gene: TRBV6-6
J gene: TRBJ2-3
D gene: TRBD1
clone size: NA
CDR3 protein: CASSRGQGRTTDTQYF
CDR3 DNA: TGTGCCAGCAGTCGAGGACAGGGGAGGACCACAGATACGCAGTATTTT

V gene: TRBV5-1
J gene: TRBJ2-3
D gene: NA
clone size: NA
CDR3 protein: CASSSGWTDTQYF
CDR3 DNA: TGCGCCAGCAGCTCGGGGTGGACAGATACGCAGTATTTT

V gene: TRBV18
J gene: TRBJ2-3
D gene: NA
clone size: NA
CDR3 protein: CASSPSEGPSTDTQYF
CDR3 DNA: TGTGCCAGCTCACCATCGGAGGGTCCTTCCACAGATACGCAGTATTTT

V gene: TRBV19
J gene: TRBJ1-2
D gene: TRBD1
clone size: NA
CDR3 protein: CASTETGGRNYGYTF
CDR3 DNA: TGTGCCAGTACCGAAACAGGGGGTAGAAACTATGGCTACACCTTC

V gene: TRBV30
J gene: TRBJ2-2
D gene: TRBD2
clone size: NA
CDR3 protein: CAWSGYVASGKDGTGELFF
CDR3 DNA: TGTGCCTGGAGTGGCTACGTGGCTAGCGGGAAGGATGGCACCGGGGAGCTGTTTTTT

V gene: TRBV30
J gene: TRBJ2-2
D gene: NA
clone size: NA
CDR3 protein: CAWKNRLGGINTGELFF
CDR3 DNA: TGTGCCTGGAAAAACCGGCTGGGAGGTATCAACACCGGGGAGCTGTTTTTT

V gene: TRBV9
J gene: TRBJ1-2
D gene: TRBD1
clone size: NA
CDR3 protein: CASSNRDRGGYTF
CDR3 DNA: TGTGCCAGCAGCAACCGGGACAGGGGTGGCTACACCTTC

V gene: TRBV19
J gene: TRBJ1-3
D gene: NA
clone size: once
CDR3 protein: CASSSLFAGHPGNTIYF
CDR3 DNA: TGTGCCAGTAGTAGCCTCTTCGCAGGTCACCCTGGAAACACCATATATTTT

V gene: TRBV29-1
J gene: TRBJ2-7
D gene: NA
clone size: NA
CDR3 protein: CRSTGNQYEQYF
CDR3 DNA: TGCAGGTCAACAGGAAACCAATACGAGCAGTACTTC

V gene: TRBV27
J gene: TRBJ2-2
D gene: TRBD2
clone size: NA
CDR3 protein: CASSPKAGAPGELFF
CDR3 DNA: TGTGCCAGCAGTCCAAAAGCGGGAGCTCCCGGGGAGCTGTTTTTT

V gene: TRBV19
J gene: TRBJ1-4
D gene: TRBD1
clone size: NA
CDR3 protein: CASHRGRGEKLFF
CDR3 DNA: TGTGCCAGCCACAGGGGGCGCGGGGAAAAACTGTTTTTT

V gene: TRBV5-1
J gene: TRBJ1-3
D gene: TRBD1
clone size: NA
CDR3 protein: CASSRTGGAGNTIYF
CDR3 DNA: TGCGCCAGCAGCCGGACAGGGGGCGCCGGAAACACCATATATTTT

V gene: TRBV14
J gene: TRBJ2-6
D gene: NA
clone size: NA
CDR3 protein: CASSPVGGANVLTF
CDR3 DNA: TGTGCCAGCAGCCCTGTCGGGGGGGCCAACGTCCTGACTTTC

V gene: TRBV4-3
J gene: TRBJ1-1
D gene: TRBD1
clone size: NA
CDR3 protein: CASSQDWTGGTEAFF
CDR3 DNA: TGCGCCAGCAGCCAAGATTGGACAGGGGGAACTGAAGCTTTCTTT

V gene: TRBV5-6
J gene: TRBJ1-1
D gene: NA
clone size: NA
CDR3 protein: CASSLRFMGRTEAFF
CDR3 DNA: TGTGCCAGCAGCTTGCGTTTTATGGGGCGAACTGAAGCTTTCTTT

V gene: TRBV5-1
J gene: TRBJ1-6
D gene: TRBD1
clone size: few
CDR3 protein: CASSPSSGDSYNSPLHF
CDR3 DNA: TGCGCCAGCAGCCCTAGTAGTGGGGACAGTTATAATTCACCCCTCCACTTT

V gene: TRBV5-4
J gene: TRBJ1-1
D gene: TRBD1
clone size: NA
CDR3 protein: CASSLVGQGGTEAFF
CDR3 DNA: TGTGCCAGCAGCTTGGTTGGACAGGGGGGAACTGAAGCTTTCTTT

V gene: TRBV27
J gene: TRBJ2-7
D gene: NA
clone size: NA
CDR3 protein: CASSLVSSYEQYF
CDR3 DNA: TGTGCCAGCAGTTTGGTTAGCTCCTACGAGCAGTACTTC

V gene: TRBV2
J gene: TRBJ1-3
D gene: NA
clone size: NA
CDR3 protein: CASSELGSRTGNTIYF
CDR3 DNA: TGTGCCAGCAGTGAACTCGGGTCAAGGACTGGAAACACCATATATTTT

V gene: TRBV5-1
J gene: TRBJ2-3
D gene: TRBD2
clone size: NA
CDR3 protein: CASSPQVSRGSSDTQYF
CDR3 DNA: TGCGCCAGCAGTCCCCAGGTTTCGCGCGGGAGCTCAGATACGCAGTATTTT

V gene: TRBV5-4
J gene: TRBJ2-3
D gene: TRBD2
clone size: NA
CDR3 protein: CASSLAGTDTQYF
CDR3 DNA: TGTGCCAGCAGCCTAGCGGGCACAGATACGCAGTATTTT

V gene: TRBV4-2
J gene: TRBJ2-3
D gene: TRBD2
clone size: NA
CDR3 protein: CASSLSGTRTDTQYF
CDR3 DNA: TGTGCCAGCAGCTTAAGCGGGACTCGCACAGATACGCAGTATTTT

V gene: TRBV3-1/TRBV3-2
J gene: TRBJ2-2
D gene: TRBD2
clone size: NA
CDR3 protein: CASSQTSGVTGELFF
CDR3 DNA: TGTGCCAGCAGCCAGACTAGCGGGGTCACCGGGGAGCTGTTTTTT

V gene: TRBV7-2
J gene: TRBJ1-2
D gene: TRBD1
clone size: NA
CDR3 protein: CASSLAETGIYGYTF
CDR3 DNA: TGTGCCAGCAGCTTAGCGGAGACAGGGATCTATGGCTACACCTTC

V gene: TRBV27
J gene: TRBJ1-2
D gene: NA
clone size: once
CDR3 protein: CASSYGGRNYGYTF
CDR3 DNA: TGTGCCAGCAGTTACGGGGGTAGAAACTATGGCTACACCTTC

V gene: TRBV2
J gene: TRBJ1-5
D gene: TRBD1
clone size: NA
CDR3 protein: CASTQGAFGSQPQHF
CDR3 DNA: TGTGCCAGCACACAGGGGGCTTTTGGGAGTCAGCCCCAGCATTTT